The 15 T cell receptor beta chains below were found in one sample sequenced in a study of blood T cell repertoires in COVID-19. The repertoire was sequenced with immunoSEQ multiplex PCR; TCRdb's copy has only in-frame clones and lacks some. The sample consists of more than 60,000 clones, 80% of them appearing once. Sequencing was performed on peripheral blood. Receptor source: a man aged 55-75 years with active or convalescent COVID-19.

This clone was counted between two and nine times. The CDR3 is CASSLAPSGALGELFF. In nucleotides, the CDR3 is TGTGCCAGCAGCTTGGCTCCTAGCGGGGCTCTCGGGGAGCTGTTTTTT. The V call is TRBV5-4, the J call TRBJ2-2; 9 positions agree with TRBD2. Germline CDR1 reads SGHNT; CDR2 reads YYREEE (reference sequence). V was pared by 0 bases and J by 7 bases, with 7 bases of the junction left unmatched. CDR3 length: 16 amino acids.

The CDR3 sequence: CASSAGTAYSNQPQHF. The CDR3 DNA is TGTGCCAGTAGTGCAGGGACAGCGTATAGCAATCAGCCCCAGCATTTT. This sequence joins TRBV19 and TRBJ1-5, with TRBD1 matching 7 bases. With V trimmed by 5 bases and J by 0 bases, 7 bases remained unmatched. The germline CDR1 and CDR2 sequences are LNHDA and SQIVND (reference sequence). The CDR3 has 16 residues.

This chain joins TRBV18 and TRBJ1-3; D remains ambiguous. V was shortened by 8 bases and J by 0 bases, with 14 bases between the two germline ends. There are 15 residues in the CDR3. Germline lookup yields CDR1 KGHSH and CDR2 LQKENI. CDR3 nucleotide sequence: TGTGCCAGCCTCCCCAGTCAGTCCTCTGGAAACACCATATATTTT. This gives the protein CASLPSQSSGNTIYF. The entire variable domain, with the rest obtained from reference TRBV18 and TRBJ1-3, is as follows: NAGVMQNPRHLVRRRGQEARLRCSPMKGHSHVYWYRQLPEEGLKFMVYLQKENIIDESGMPKERFSAEFPKEGPSILRIQQVVRGDSAAYFCASLPSQSSGNTIYFGEGSWLTVV.

The chain is built from TRBV9 and TRBJ2-3; 9 bases are a match to TRBD1. Germline V lookup: CDR1 SGDLS, CDR2 YYNGEE. The CDR3 runs 16 residues. J was trimmed by 4 bases and V by 3 bases; bases with no gene match: 9. The CDR3 region is CASSAPDRGYADTQYF. CDR3 nucleotides: TGTGCCAGCAGCGCACCCGACAGGGGGTACGCAGATACGCAGTATTTT.

The rearrangement links TRBV6-1 to TRBJ2-4; D is possibly TRBD2 (6 bases). Germline V CDR1 and CDR2: MNHNS, SASEGT. Trimming stripped 6 bases from V and 5 bases from J, with 14 bases between. The CDR3 is 14 amino acids. CDR3 protein: CASSQPGLQNIQYF. The CDR3 region has the DNA TGTGCCAGCAGCCAACCGGGACTCCAAAACATTCAGTACTTC.

The CDR3 DNA follows: TGCGCCAGCAGCCCGGACAGGGGGTTTGGGGCCAACGTCCTGACTTTC. Its protein product is CASSPDRGFGANVLTF. This chain links TRBV4-3 with TRBJ2-6, with 10 bases aligning to TRBD1. V trimming: 4 bases; J trimming: 3 bases; junction bases outside the gene matches: 3. This CDR3 comprises 16 residues. The V gene's germline CDR1 is LGHNA and CDR2 YSLEER.

The chain has TRBV4-2 and TRBJ2-7, with D perhaps matching TRBD1 (5 bases). CDR3 size: 16 residues. V lost 0 bases and J 4 bases, leaving 16 bases between the germline ends. The germline CDR1 and CDR2 sequences are LGHNA and YNFKEQ. The CDR3 loop reads CASSQDRSGPLYEQYF. The CDR3, as DNA: TGTGCCAGCAGCCAAGATCGGTCAGGGCCCTTGTACGAGCAGTACTTC.

This clone turned up a few times. The gene calls are TRBV3-1 (or the pseudogene TRBV3-2) and TRBJ1-5; possible D gene TRBD1, 5 bases. From germline, CDR1 is LGHDT and CDR2 YNNKEL (reference sequence). CDR3 length equals 15 residues. V was trimmed by 4 bases and J by 5 bases, leaving 15 bases between them. The DNA for the CDR3 is TGTGCCAGCAGCCGCGGACGGCGGGGCGATCAGCCCCAGCATTTT. This translates into CASSRGRRGDQPQHF.

V gene TRBV12-3 or TRBV12-4 combines with J gene TRBJ2-7; possible D gene TRBD2, 5 bases. V was clipped by 6 bases and J by 5 bases, with 14 bases between them. The CDR3 has 13 amino acids. DNA of the CDR3: TGTGCCAGCAGGAGGGATATCTACGACGAGCAGTACTTC. Translation gives CASRRDIYDEQYF.

CDR3 sequence: CASSRGLRPEQYF. The CDR3 DNA follows: TGTGCCAGCAGCCGGGGCCTGAGGCCGGAGCAGTACTTC. This chain joins TRBV4-2 and TRBJ2-7; tentative D call: TRBD1 (5 bases). Trimming took off 4 bases at V and 7 bases at J, with 14 bases between the two ends. Per the germline V gene, CDR1 is LGHNA and CDR2 is YNFKEQ. The CDR3 is 13 residues long.

V and J are TRBV19 and TRBJ1-2; D uncertain. Germline V gene data show CDR1 as LNHDA and CDR2 as SQIVND (reference sequence). V shed 1 base and J shed 7 bases, with 7 bases lying between them. There are 12 residues in the CDR3. Here the CDR3 reads CASSIGQSGYTF. The CDR3, as DNA: TGTGCCAGTAGTATAGGACAATCTGGCTACACCTTC.

This sequence joins TRBV3-1 (or the pseudogene TRBV3-2) and TRBJ1-2; no clear D. The germline V gene has CDR1 LGHDT and CDR2 YNNKEL (reference sequence). The CDR3 length is 14 residues. Trimming took off 1 base at V and 1 base at J, with 7 bases between the two ends. The CDR3 sequence: CASSQGARNYGYTF. CDR3 bases: TGTGCCAGCAGCCAAGGGGCACGTAACTATGGCTACACCTTC.

The genes are TRBV29-1 and TRBJ1-5, with D possibly TRBD1 on 6 matching bases. The V gene's germline CDR1 is SQVTM and CDR2 ANQGSEA. The CDR3 consists of 15 residues. Trimming cost V 0 bases and J 6 bases, with 15 bases left between them. In DNA, the CDR3 is TGCAGCGTTGAAGAGTTTTCAGGGGTTAGTCAGCCCCAGCATTTT. Protein product: CSVEEFSGVSQPQHF.

This clone was recorded only once. J is TRBJ1-2 and V is TRBV2, with TRBD1 as a possible D gene (5 bases). The CDR3 length is 15 residues. Trimming cost V 3 bases and J 2 bases, with 13 bases left between them. Germline V gene data show CDR1 as SNHLY and CDR2 as FYNNEI. The CDR3 DNA sequence: TGTGCCAGCAGTGAGTCGGGGGGATACAACTATGGCTACACCTTC. As protein: CASSESGGYNYGYTF. The full variable domain, its missing parts supplied by reference TRBV2 and TRBJ1-2, is EPEVTQTPSHQVTQMGQEVILRCVPISNHLYFYWYRQILGQKVEFLVSFYNNEISEKSEIFDDQFSVERPDGSNFTLKIRSTKLEDSAMYFCASSESGGYNYGYTFGSGTRLTVV.

The sample holds a few counts of this clone. This chain links TRBV20-1 with TRBJ2-1; no reliable D call. The V gene's germline CDR1 is DFQATT and CDR2 SNEGSKA (reference sequence). V gave up 6 bases and J gave up 8 bases, with 11 bases separating them. The CDR3 runs to 11 residues. The CDR3 loop is CSAQEIHEQFF. The CDR3 DNA reads TGCAGTGCCCAAGAGATACATGAGCAGTTCTTC.